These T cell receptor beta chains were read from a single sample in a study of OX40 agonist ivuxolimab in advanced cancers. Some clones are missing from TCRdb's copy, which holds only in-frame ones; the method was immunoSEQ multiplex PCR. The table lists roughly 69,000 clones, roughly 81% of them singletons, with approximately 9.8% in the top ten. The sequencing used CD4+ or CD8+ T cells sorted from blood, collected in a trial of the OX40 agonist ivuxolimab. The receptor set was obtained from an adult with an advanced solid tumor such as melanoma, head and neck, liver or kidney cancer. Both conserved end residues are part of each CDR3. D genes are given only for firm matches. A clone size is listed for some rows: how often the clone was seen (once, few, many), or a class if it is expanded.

CDR3 protein: CASSLAIGLVGELFF; CDR3 DNA: TGCGCCAGCAGCTTGGCGATAGGACTAGTCGGGGAGCTGTTTTTT; J gene: TRBJ2-2; D gene: TRBD2; CDR3 length: 15; clone size: -; V gene: TRBV5-1
CDR3 protein: CASSVGDGYTF; CDR3 DNA: TGTGCCAGCTCGGTGGGGGATGGCTACACCTTC; J gene: TRBJ1-2; D gene: -; CDR3 length: 11; clone size: -; V gene: TRBV18
CDR3 protein: CASSPILDRTGGYGYTF; CDR3 DNA: TGTGCCAGCAGCCCCATCCTGGATAGGACAGGAGGCTATGGCTACACCTTC; J gene: TRBJ1-2; D gene: TRBD1; CDR3 length: 17; clone size: -; V gene: TRBV7-9
CDR3 protein: CASEDFPDTQYF; CDR3 DNA: TGTGCCAGCGAGGACTTCCCAGATACGCAGTATTTT; J gene: TRBJ2-3; D gene: -; CDR3 length: 12; clone size: -; V gene: TRBV7-2
CDR3 protein: CASSVAPTREQYF; CDR3 DNA: TGTGCCAGCAGCGTAGCCCCGACACGCGAGCAGTACTTC; J gene: TRBJ2-7; D gene: -; CDR3 length: 13; clone size: few; V gene: TRBV9
CDR3 protein: CAIRQGSGGELFF; CDR3 DNA: TGTGCCATCAGGCAGGGGTCGGGCGGGGAGCTGTTTTTT; J gene: TRBJ2-2; D gene: -; CDR3 length: 13; clone size: -; V gene: TRBV10-3
CDR3 protein: CASSPTGGDETQYF; CDR3 DNA: TGTGCCAGCTCACCGACAGGGGGGGACGAGACCCAGTACTTC; J gene: TRBJ2-5; D gene: TRBD1; CDR3 length: 14; clone size: -; V gene: TRBV18
CDR3 protein: CASSLGTGRYEQYF; CDR3 DNA: TGTGCCAGCAGCCTAGGGACAGGGAGATACGAGCAGTACTTC; J gene: TRBJ2-7; D gene: TRBD1; CDR3 length: 14; clone size: -; V gene: TRBV9
CDR3 protein: CASSLGTQALYNEQFF; CDR3 DNA: TGCGCCAGCAGCTTGGGGACCCAGGCCCTCTACAATGAGCAGTTCTTC; J gene: TRBJ2-1; D gene: -; CDR3 length: 16; clone size: -; V gene: TRBV5-1
CDR3 protein: CASSPGPGRFKFF; CDR3 DNA: TGTGCCAGCAGCCCGGGTCCGGGACGGTTTAAGTTCTTC; J gene: TRBJ2-1; D gene: -; CDR3 length: 13; clone size: -; V gene: TRBV7-2
CDR3 protein: CASSIDALSYEQYF; CDR3 DNA: TGTGCCAGTAGTATAGACGCGCTCTCCTACGAGCAGTACTTC; J gene: TRBJ2-7; D gene: -; CDR3 length: 14; clone size: -; V gene: TRBV19
CDR3 protein: CASSPPGAKNIQYF; CDR3 DNA: TGTGCCAGCAGCCCCCCGGGGGCCAAAAACATTCAGTACTTC; J gene: TRBJ2-4; D gene: -; CDR3 length: 14; clone size: -; V gene: TRBV6-6